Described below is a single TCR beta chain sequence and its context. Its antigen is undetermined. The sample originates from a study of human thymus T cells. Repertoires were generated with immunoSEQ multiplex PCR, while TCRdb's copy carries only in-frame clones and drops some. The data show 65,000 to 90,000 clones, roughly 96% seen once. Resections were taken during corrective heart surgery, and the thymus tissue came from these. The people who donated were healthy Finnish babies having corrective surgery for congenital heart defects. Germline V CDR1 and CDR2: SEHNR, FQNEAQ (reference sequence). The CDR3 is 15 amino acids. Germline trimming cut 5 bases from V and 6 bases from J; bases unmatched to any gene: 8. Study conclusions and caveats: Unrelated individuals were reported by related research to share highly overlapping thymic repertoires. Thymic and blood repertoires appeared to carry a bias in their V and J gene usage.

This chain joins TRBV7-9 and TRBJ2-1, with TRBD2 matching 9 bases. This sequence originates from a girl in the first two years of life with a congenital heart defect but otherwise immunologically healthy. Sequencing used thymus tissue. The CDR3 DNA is TGTGCCAGCAGCCAGGGGCTAGCGGGGCCCAATGAGCAGTTCTTC. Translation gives CASSQGLAGPNEQFF. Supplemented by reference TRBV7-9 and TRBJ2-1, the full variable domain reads DTGVSQNPRHKITKRGQNVTFRCDPISEHNRLYWYRQTLGQGPEFLTYFQNEAQLEKSRLLSDRFSAERPKGSFSTLEIQRTEQGDSAMYLCASSQGLAGPNEQFFGPGTRLTVL.